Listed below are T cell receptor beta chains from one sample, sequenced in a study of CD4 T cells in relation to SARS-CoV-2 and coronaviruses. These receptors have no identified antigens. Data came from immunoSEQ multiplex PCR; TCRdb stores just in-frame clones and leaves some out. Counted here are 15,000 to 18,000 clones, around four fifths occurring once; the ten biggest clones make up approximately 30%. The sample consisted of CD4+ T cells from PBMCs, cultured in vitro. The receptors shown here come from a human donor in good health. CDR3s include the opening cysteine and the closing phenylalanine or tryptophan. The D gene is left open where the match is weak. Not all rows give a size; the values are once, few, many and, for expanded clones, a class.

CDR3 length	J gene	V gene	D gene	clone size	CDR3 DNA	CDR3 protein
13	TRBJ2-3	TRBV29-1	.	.	TGCAGCGTTGACCGCCTGGACACAGATACGCAGTATTTT	CSVDRLDTDTQYF
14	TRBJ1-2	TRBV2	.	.	TGTGCCAGCAGTGTCGGCGAAAACTCCTCTGGCTACACCTTC	CASSVGENSSGYTF
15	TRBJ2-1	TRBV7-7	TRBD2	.	TGTGCCAGCAGCTCCGGGACTAGCGCCAACAATGAGCAGTTCTTC	CASSSGTSANNEQFF
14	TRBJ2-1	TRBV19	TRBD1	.	TGTGCCAGTAGTCGGGGACAGGGCCACAATGAGCAGTTCTTC	CASSRGQGHNEQFF
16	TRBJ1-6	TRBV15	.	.	TGTGCCACCAGCAGAGATCGCGGACAGAATAATTCACCCCTCCACTTT	CATSRDRGQNNSPLHF
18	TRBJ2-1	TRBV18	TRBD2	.	TGTGCCAGCTCACCACCGGGGTCTAGCGGGAGCTCCTACAATGAGCAGTTCTTC	CASSPPGSSGSSYNEQFF
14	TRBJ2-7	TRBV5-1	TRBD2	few	TGCGCCAGCAGCTTGACTAGCGGGGTTTACGAGCAGTACTTC	CASSLTSGVYEQYF
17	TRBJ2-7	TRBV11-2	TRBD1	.	TGTGCCAGCAGCTCAATAGCCCGGACAGGGGGCTTCTACGAGCAGTACTTC	CASSSIARTGGFYEQYF
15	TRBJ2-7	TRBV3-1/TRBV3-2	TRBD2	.	TGTGCCAGCAGCCAAGGGACTAGCGGTCCCTACGAGCAGTACTTC	CASSQGTSGPYEQYF
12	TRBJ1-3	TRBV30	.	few	TGTGCCTGGAAGCTAGTAGGGGACACCATATATTTT	CAWKLVGDTIYF
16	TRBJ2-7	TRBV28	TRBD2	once	TGTGCCAGCAGACTTCGCGGGAGGGCCGTTCGCAACGAGCAGTACTTC	CASRLRGRAVRNEQYF
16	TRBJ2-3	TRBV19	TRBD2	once	TGTGCCAGTAGTACAAAGACTAGCGGGAGCACAGATACGCAGTATTTT	CASSTKTSGSTDTQYF
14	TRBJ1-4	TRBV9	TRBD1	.	TGTGCCAGCAGCTTACAGGACAGGGGTGAAAAACTGTTTTTT	CASSLQDRGEKLFF
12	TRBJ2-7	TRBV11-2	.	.	TGTGCCAGCAGCTTACACAACTACGAGCAGTACTTC	CASSLHNYEQYF
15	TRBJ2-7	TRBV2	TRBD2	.	TGTGCCAGCAGTGGAAGACTAGCGGGAGTAGGCGAGCAGTACTTC	CASSGRLAGVGEQYF
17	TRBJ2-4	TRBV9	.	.	TGTGCCAGCAGCCCCCCCGGAGGAGGTAAAACCAAAAACATTCAGTACTTC	CASSPPGGGKTKNIQYF
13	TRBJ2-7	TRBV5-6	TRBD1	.	TGTGCCAGCAGCCAACGGACAGGGCCGCTTCAGTACTTC	CASSQRTGPLQYF
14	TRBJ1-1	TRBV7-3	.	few	TGTGCCAGCAGCTTAACTATTGGGTCGGGGGAAGCTTTCTTT	CASSLTIGSGEAFF
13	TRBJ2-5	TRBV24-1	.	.	TGTGCCACCAGTGATTTGCAGGGCGGGACCCAGTACTTC	CATSDLQGGTQYF
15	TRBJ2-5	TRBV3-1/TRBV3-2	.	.	TGTGCCAGCAGCCAAAGGAGGGTAGCGGAAGAGACCCAGTACTTC	CASSQRRVAEETQYF
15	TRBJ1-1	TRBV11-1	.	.	TGTGCCAGCAGCGCCACAGGGAGATCGAACACTGAAGCTTTCTTT	CASSATGRSNTEAFF
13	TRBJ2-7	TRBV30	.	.	TGTGCCTGGAGTGACCGGGGGCTTTCCGAGCAGTACTTC	CAWSDRGLSEQYF
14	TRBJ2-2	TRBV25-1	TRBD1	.	TGTGCCAGCAGTGGACAGGGGGACACCGGGGAGCTGTTTTTT	CASSGQGDTGELFF
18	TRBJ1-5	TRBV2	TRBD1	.	TGTGCCAGCAGGCCCTTCGGACAGGGGGCCACTTCCAATCAGCCCCAGCATTTT	CASRPFGQGATSNQPQHF